The 20 T cell receptor beta chains below come from one sample, sequenced in a study of blood T cells in healthy people across ages. PCR was performed a second time for about 6 to 12 cycles using a sample-barcoded 5' primer and a J-beta primer mix. MiXCR, run by TCRdb on the 5' RACE reads, gives a single entry per CDR3 protein. The table lists 1.5 million to 2 million distinct CDR3 sequences, roughly 30% of them singletons, with 7.7% in the top ten. Material for sequencing was blood. These receptors were collected from a young woman in good health.

The V gene is TRBV21-1, the J gene TRBJ1-2. TRBV21-1 is shown as a pseudogene. This CDR3 is 18 amino acids long. As DNA, the CDR3 is TGTGCCAGCAGCAAAGTAAAGGACTTCTCTATTTACAGCTATGGCTACACCTTC. It translates to CASSKVKDFSIYSYGYTF.

This clonotype was counted many times. The V and J genes are TRBV7-9 and TRBJ2-1; 8 bases map to TRBD1. CDR1 SEHNR and CDR2 FQNEAQ come from the germline V gene (reference sequence). The ends lost 3 bases at V and 4 bases at J; junction bases unmatched: 2. This CDR3 has 14 residues. CDR3 sequence reads: CASSFWDRYNEQFF. Here the CDR3 DNA reads TGTGCCAGCAGCTTTTGGGACAGGTACAATGAGCAGTTCTTC.

This clonotype has a handful of counts. V usage is TRBV7-6 and J usage is TRBJ2-3, with D unresolved. The CDR3 has 13 residues. Germline V gene lookup returns CDR1 SGHVS and CDR2 FNYEAQ. Trimming cost V 0 bases and J 8 bases, with 9 bases left between them. This chain's CDR3 is CASSLASRPTQYF. CDR3 DNA sequence: TGTGCCAGCAGCTTAGCGAGCAGACCTACGCAGTATTTT.

This clonotype has only a few counts. CDR3 sequence (DNA): TGTGCCAGCAGCCCAGACAGGGATCGCCAGCCCCAGCATTTT. This gives the protein CASSPDRDRQPQHF. The chain couples TRBV11-2 to TRBJ1-5; 7 nucleotides align to TRBD1. V dropped 5 bases and J dropped 7; count of bases not matched to a gene: 8. CDR3 length: 14 amino acids. The V gene's germline CDR1 is SGHAT and CDR2 FQNNGV.

The sample holds one count of this clonotype. One end of the junction is discordant with germline, which a read error may explain. This rearrangement joins TRBV5-1 to TRBJ2-1; 10 bases match TRBD2. Germline values: CDR1 SGHRS, CDR2 YFSETQ. The CDR3 sequence is 16 residues long. The CDR3 bases are TGCGCCAACAGCTTGGTTAGGACTAGCGGCCACAATGAGCAGTTCTTC. It is translated as CANSLVRTSGHNEQFF.

The chain links TRBV6-5 to TRBJ1-1; no clear D gene. Trimming took 5 bases from V and 4 from J, leaving 17 bases between them. The CDR3 spans 15 residues. Germline V gives CDR1 MNHEY, CDR2 SVGAGI. CDR3 protein: CASSPAVGPRTEAFF. The CDR3 region has the DNA TGTGCCAGCAGTCCCGCGGTCGGTCCCCGCACTGAAGCTTTCTTT.

V usage is TRBV12-3 or TRBV12-4 and J usage is TRBJ2-5; weak D call: TRBD2 (5 bases). This CDR3 has 14 residues. With 3 bases removed from V and 4 bases from J, the gap between germline ends came to 12 bases. CDR3 in amino acids: CASSLSRDGETQYF. The CDR3 coding sequence is TGTGCCAGCAGTTTGTCGAGGGATGGAGAGACCCAGTACTTC.

For this clonotype: One end of the junction fails to match germline, which may point to a read error. This sequence joins TRBV5-1 and TRBJ2-7, with 7 positions matching TRBD2. In germline, CDR1 is SGHRS, CDR2 YFSETQ. This CDR3 is built from 14 residues. In DNA, the CDR3 is TGCGCCGGCAGCTTGGGGGACTACTCCTACGAGCAGTACTTC. This encodes CAGSLGDYSYEQYF.

This clonotype was seen only a few times. This chain connects TRBV6-6 to TRBJ2-5; perhaps TRBD1 as D (6 bases). The CDR3 is 15 amino acids. V gave up 2 bases and J gave up 4 bases, with 14 bases separating them. Germline CDR1 reads MNHNY; CDR2 reads SVGAGI (reference sequence). This CDR3 reads CASSYEDRVVETQYF. The CDR3 coding sequence is TGTGCCAGCAGTTACGAGGACAGAGTAGTAGAGACCCAGTACTTC.

Remarks on this clonotype: Germline and junction disagree at one end, which may indicate a read error. This rearrangement joins TRBV7-9 to TRBJ2-7; D is perhaps TRBD1 (6 bases). CDR3 size: 15 residues. Germline V lookup: CDR1 SEHNR, CDR2 FQNEAQ (reference sequence). The CDR3 sequence: CASSAEGDTSYEQDF. CDR3 sequence (DNA): TGTGCCAGCAGTGCTGAAGGGGACACCTCCTACGAGCAGGACTTC.

This clonotype was detected only a few times. This chain uses TRBV7-3 with TRBJ2-1; maybe TRBD2 (7 bases). This CDR3 contains 17 residues. Germline V lookup: CDR1 SGHTA, CDR2 FQGTGA. V shed 1 base and J shed 6 bases, with 19 bases lying between them. Here the CDR3 reads CASSLIGGGAGANEQFF. In nucleotides, the CDR3 is TGTGCCAGCAGCTTAATCGGCGGGGGTGCGGGGGCCAATGAGCAGTTCTTC.

The chain links TRBV7-9 to TRBJ1-1; D is unresolved. Germline V gives CDR1 SEHNR, CDR2 FQNEAQ (reference sequence). Trimming removed 2 bases from V and 4 bases from J, with 14 bases in between. The CDR3 is 15 amino acids. CDR3 protein: CASSLNMVVGTEAFF. The CDR3 DNA sequence: TGTGCCAGCAGCTTAAATATGGTCGTGGGCACTGAAGCTTTCTTT.

Only a few counts were recorded for this clonotype. The J gene is TRBJ2-5, the V gene TRBV7-9; TRBD2 might be the D (5 bases). V gave up 5 bases and J gave up 1 base, with 11 bases separating them. In germline, CDR1 is SEHNR, CDR2 FQNEAQ (reference sequence). This CDR3 comprises 14 residues. CDR3 sequence (DNA): TGTGCCAGCAGCATCGGAGGAGCCCAAGAGACCCAGTACTTC. It codes for CASSIGGAQETQYF.

A single count supports this clonotype. This chain connects TRBV13 to TRBJ2-2, with a tentative D call TRBD1 (5 bases). The CDR3 has 14 residues. Looked up from germline, CDR1 is PRHDT and CDR2 is FYEKMQ (reference sequence). With 1 base removed from V and 5 bases from J, the gap between germline ends came to 8 bases. In DNA form, the CDR3 reads TGTGCCAGCAGCTTAGATCAGGGTACCGGGGAGCTGTTTTTT. Translation: CASSLDQGTGELFF.

This clonotype was counted many times. The V gene is TRBV20-1, the J gene TRBJ2-5; 7 positions agree with TRBD2. With 4 bases clipped from V and 4 bases from J, the junction kept 3 bases outside the gene matches. Germline CDR1 reads DFQATT; CDR2 reads SNEGSKA (reference sequence). This CDR3 spans 12 amino acids. CDR3 sequence (DNA): TGCAGTGCTACGGGACTACCAGAGACCCAGTACTTC. The encoded protein is CSATGLPETQYF.

This chain links TRBV3-1 with TRBJ2-3; unclear D gene. Trimming cost V 3 bases and J 4 bases, with 17 bases left between them. The germline gives CDR1 LGHDT, CDR2 YNNKEL (reference sequence). The CDR3 covers 16 residues. The CDR3 coding sequence is TGTGCCAGCAGCCAGGGTGTGGCTCCGGGCGCAGATACGCAGTATTTT. It is translated as CASSQGVAPGADTQYF.

The chain recombines TRBV10-3 with TRBJ1-1; possibly TRBD1 for D (5 bases). The V end was cut by 6 bases, the J end by 0 bases, with 8 bases between. The germline V gene has CDR1 ENHRY and CDR2 SYGVKD. The length of the CDR3 is 13 residues. The CDR3 region has the DNA TGTGCCATCAGGGGGACGGTGAACACTGAAGCTTTCTTT. As protein: CAIRGTVNTEAFF.

The rearrangement uses TRBV28 and TRBJ1-2; D is undetermined. With 8 bases removed from V and 5 bases from J, the gap between germline ends came to 15 bases. CDR3 length equals 13 residues. Per the germline V gene, CDR1 is MDHEN and CDR2 is SYDVKM. The CDR3 sequence: CASLKVGGYGYTF. CDR3 nucleotides: TGTGCCAGCTTAAAAGTTGGCGGTTATGGCTACACCTTC.

This chain joins TRBV20-1 and TRBJ1-2; no clear D gene. The CDR3 is 14 residues long. V lost 3 bases to trimming and J lost 8 bases, with 19 bases between them. CDR1 is DFQATT and CDR2 is SNEGSKA in the germline V gene (reference sequence). The CDR3 DNA follows: TGCAGTGCTAGTTTAACCGGGGTAAAGGGAGGCTACACCTTC. This encodes CSASLTGVKGGYTF.

This sequence joins TRBV25-1 and TRBJ2-3; D uncertain. Trimming removed 1 base from V and 0 bases from J, with 20 bases in between. The germline gives CDR1 MGHDK, CDR2 SYGVNS. This CDR3 spans 19 amino acids. The CDR3 nucleotides read TGTGCCAGCAGTGAATTACCTCCCAAGGCAGGCCCTAGCACAGATACGCAGTATTTT. Amino acid sequence: CASSELPPKAGPSTDTQYF.